The T cell receptor beta chain described here comes from a study of shared clonotypes between healthy human individuals. Trimming cost V 1 base and J 8 bases; bases outside gene matches: 4. The length of the CDR3 is 14 residues. The germline V gene has CDR1 SGHRS and CDR2 YFSETQ. Profiling relied on immunoSEQ multiplex PCR, and the TCRdb table lists in-frame clones only, not all of them. This sample has around 650,000 clones; roughly 96% occur once, and the top ten carry approximately 0.12%. Terminally differentiated effector memory CD45RA+ cells were excluded by CCR7 positive selection of CD45RO-negative cells. Donors had no recently reported acute infections or vaccinations and were HIV-negative.

The material sequenced was naive CD8+ T cells sorted from blood. The chain combines TRBV5-1 with TRBJ2-1; 9 nucleotides align to TRBD2. The sequence was collected from a woman aged 25 to 45 in good health. The CDR3 DNA follows: TGCGCCAGCAGCTTGAGGCGGGAGGGTGATGAGCAGTTCTTC. This sequence encodes CASSLRREGDEQFF. The variable domain in full, completed from reference TRBV5-1 and TRBJ2-1, reads KAGVTQTPRYLIKTRGQQVTLSCSPISGHRSVSWYQQTPGQGLQFLFEYFSETQRNKGNFPGRFSGRQFSNSRSEMNVSTLELGDSALYLCASSLRREGDEQFFGPGTRLTVL.